Below are 28 T cell receptor beta chains sequenced from a single sample in a study of T cells in Graves' hyperthyroidism and ophthalmopathy (dated by TCRdb to between 2017 and 2020). The library was prepared using multiplex PCR. Sequencing instrument: Illumina HiSeq 2000. TCR beta CDR3 regions were amplified from RNA transcripts. The first round of RT-PCR for the TCR CDR3 was performed with the HTBI primer set and the Qiagen OneStep RT-PCR kit. Clones were called with MiXCR by TCRdb after fastp trimmed the public reads at Q25, and only in-frame beta chains were retained. CDR3 protein duplicates are merged, each entry listing the most common genes and DNA. Recorded for this sample are over 450,000 distinct CDR3 sequences; about 15% of them occurred a single time. The ten top clones hold roughly 17% of the sample. Sequencing was done on a sample of blood. These receptors all stem from a young woman with Graves' hyperthyroidism.

This clonotype was seen a handful of times. This chain uses TRBV7-9 with TRBJ1-2; D is ambiguous. Germline V gene data show CDR1 as SEHNR and CDR2 as FQNEAQ (reference sequence). The V end lost 2 bases, the J end lost 5 bases, and 15 bases lay between the germline ends. This CDR3 is built from 15 residues. Here the CDR3 reads CASSLLRSGRYGYTF. In DNA, the CDR3 is TGTGCCAGCAGCTTACTACGTTCCGGGAGGTATGGCTACACCTTC.

This clonotype was observed many times. This chain connects TRBV7-9 to TRBJ1-2; a possible D gene is TRBD1 (5 bases). The CDR3 has 14 residues. V was clipped by 7 bases and J by 4 bases, with 16 bases between them. Per germline, CDR1 SEHNR and CDR2 FQNEAQ (reference sequence). CDR3 region: CASTLAAGRYGYTF. CDR3 sequence (DNA): TGTGCCAGCACTTTGGCGGCGGGACGCTATGGCTACACCTTC.

This clonotype has a count of ten or more. This chain links TRBV15 with TRBJ1-5; tentative D call: TRBD1 (5 bases). Deletions cut 0 bases from V and 0 bases from J, with 6 bases between. In germline, CDR1 is LNHNV, CDR2 YYDKDF (reference sequence). CDR3 size: 15 residues. CDR3 region: CATSREGDSNQPQHF. The DNA of the CDR3 is TGTGCCACCAGCAGAGAGGGGGATAGCAATCAGCCCCAGCATTTT. Full variable domain (outside the CDR3, taken from reference TRBV15 and TRBJ1-5): DAMVIQNPRYQVTQFGKPVTLSCSQTLNHNVMYWYQQKSSQAPKLLFHYYDKDFNNEADTPDNFQSRRPNTSFCFLDIRSPGLGDTAMYLCATSREGDSNQPQHFGDGTRLSIL.

This rearrangement joins TRBV20-1 to TRBJ1-4, with 8 bases fitting TRBD1. V was clipped by 0 bases and J by 6 bases; unmatched bases: 3. From germline, CDR1 is DFQATT and CDR2 SNEGSKA (reference sequence). The CDR3 contains 14 residues. CDR3 bases: TGCAGTGCTAGAGACAGGGGGCGTGATGAAAAACTGTTTTTT. This gives the protein CSARDRGRDEKLFF.

This clonotype was detected many times. V usage is TRBV10-2 and J usage is TRBJ1-2; D is uncertain. Per germline, CDR1 WSHSY and CDR2 SAAADI. With 2 bases removed from V and 2 bases from J, the gap between germline ends came to 6 bases. This CDR3 is 13 amino acids long. The CDR3 sequence: CASSETTNYGYTF. The DNA of the CDR3 is TGCGCCAGCAGTGAGACAACGAACTATGGCTACACCTTC.

The rearrangement links TRBV7-9 to TRBJ2-2; D is perhaps TRBD2 (5 bases). This CDR3 has 16 residues. Germline lookup yields CDR1 SEHNR and CDR2 FQNEAQ (reference sequence). V was shortened by 5 bases and J by 1 base, with 14 bases between the two germline ends. The CDR3, as DNA: TGTGCCAGCAGCGCCCGGGATTTTAGGAACACCGGGGAGCTGTTTTTT. This encodes CASSARDFRNTGELFF.

This clonotype came up many times. CDR3 in amino acids: CASSLPPLGPDYGYTF. Here the CDR3 DNA reads TGTGCCAGCAGCTTACCCCCTCTGGGACCGGACTATGGCTACACCTTC. V usage is TRBV7-8 and J usage is TRBJ1-2, with D maybe TRBD1 (5 bases). The CDR3 is 16 amino acids. Germline V gives CDR1 SGHVS, CDR2 FQNEAQ. V shed 2 bases and J shed 3 bases, with 16 bases lying between them.

The chain combines TRBV4-1 with TRBJ1-5; D call uncertain. The last part of the DNA fits TRBJ2-3 better; the J call may be wrong. This CDR3 comprises 14 residues. CDR1 is MGHRA, CDR2 YSYEKL, per germline. The CDR3 sequence is CASSPISSNQPQYF. CDR3 DNA sequence: TGCGCCAGCAGCCCGATTTCAAGCAATCAGCCCCAGTATTTT.

The table lists this clonotype with many counts. The CDR3 nucleotides read TGTGCCAGCACCCATAGGATGGGGGCGCGGGAGACCCAGTACTTC. Translated: CASTHRMGARETQYF. The V and J genes are TRBV12-3 or TRBV12-4 and TRBJ2-5, with D possibly matching TRBD1 (6 bases). The CDR3 has 15 residues. Trimming removed 7 bases from V and 5 bases from J, with 20 bases in between.

The sample holds a few counts of this clonotype. The V and J genes are TRBV5-1 and TRBJ2-3; 7 bases agree with TRBD2. The CDR3 is made up of 14 amino acids. V dropped 3 bases and J dropped 2; count of bases not matched to a gene: 3. In germline, CDR1 is SGHRS, CDR2 YFSETQ. CDR3 residues: CASSYRLATDTQYF. The CDR3 DNA follows: TGCGCCAGCAGCTACAGACTAGCCACAGATACGCAGTATTTT. Using reference TRBV5-1 and TRBJ2-3 for the parts outside the CDR3, the full variable domain is KAGVTQTPRYLIKTRGQQVTLSCSPISGHRSVSWYQQTPGQGLQFLFEYFSETQRNKGNFPGRFSGRQFSNSRSEMNVSTLELGDSALYLCASSYRLATDTQYFGPGTRLTVL.

The chain joins TRBV12-3 or TRBV12-4 to TRBJ2-1, with TRBD2 matching 10 bases. This CDR3 is built from 14 residues. V trimming: 5 bases; J trimming: 12 bases; junction bases outside the gene matches: 10. Written as DNA, the CDR3 is TGTGCCAGCAGTACTAGCGGGGCCCCCCTCGGGCAGTTCTTC. It specifies CASSTSGAPLGQFF.

This clonotype was found many times. V usage is TRBV28 and J usage is TRBJ2-1, with D tentatively TRBD2 (6 bases). V was pared by 7 bases and J by 12 bases, with 22 bases between. This CDR3 has 14 amino acids. Germline assignment: CDR1 MDHEN and CDR2 SYDVKM. Here the CDR3 DNA reads TGTGCCAGCACCTGGGGGGTAGCCGCTCAGGGGCAGTTCTTC. Protein sequence: CASTWGVAAQGQFF.

The V gene is TRBV27, the J gene TRBJ2-2; D might be TRBD2 (6 bases). CDR1 MNHEY and CDR2 SMNVEV come from the germline V gene (reference sequence). The CDR3 totals 16 residues. V was shortened by 1 base and J by 4 bases, with 13 bases between the two germline ends. The CDR3 protein is CASSLFRETGTGELFF. The CDR3 bases are TGTGCCAGCAGTTTATTTCGGGAGACGGGCACCGGGGAGCTGTTTTTT.

The V gene is TRBV9, the J gene TRBJ2-1; the match to TRBD2 covers 8 bases. The CDR3 totals 17 residues. Germline CDR1 reads SGDLS; CDR2 reads YYNGEE. Trimming cost V 4 bases and J 5 bases; bases outside gene matches: 14. The CDR3 is CASSITLAGKGDNEQFF. The CDR3 region has the DNA TGTGCCAGCAGCATCACTTTAGCGGGAAAAGGGGACAATGAGCAGTTCTTC.

The J gene is TRBJ2-1, the V gene TRBV27, with no clear D. This CDR3 spans 14 amino acids. Germline loops: CDR1 MNHEY, CDR2 SMNVEV (reference sequence). V lost 6 bases to trimming and J lost 6 bases, with 15 bases between them. CDR3 in amino acids: CASRTPAWGNEQFF. In nucleotides, the CDR3 is TGTGCCAGCAGAACCCCCGCCTGGGGCAATGAGCAGTTCTTC.

This clonotype has at least ten counts. The rearrangement links TRBV29-1 to TRBJ2-5; tentatively, D is TRBD1 or TRBD2 (7 bases each). CDR3 length: 15 residues. V was trimmed by 0 bases and J by 1 base, leaving 12 bases between them. In germline, CDR1 is SQVTM, CDR2 ANQGSEA. CDR3 loop: CSVEESGGGQETQYF. The CDR3 nucleotides are TGCAGCGTTGAAGAGTCAGGGGGGGGCCAAGAGACCCAGTACTTC.

This clonotype was counted between two and nine times. J is TRBJ2-1 and V is TRBV3-1; D perhaps matches TRBD2 (6 bases). The germline CDR1 and CDR2 sequences are LGHDT and YNNKEL (reference sequence). This CDR3 has 16 amino acids. Between the trimmed V and J ends, which lost 0 bases and 2 bases, there was a span of 11 bases. CDR3 in DNA: TGTGCCAGCAGCCAAGATCAGGGAGGACCCTACAATGAGCAGTTCTTC. Residues: CASSQDQGGPYNEQFF.

This clonotype was picked up many times. The V call is TRBV18, the J call TRBJ1-6, with D unclear. V shed 2 bases and J shed 14 bases, with 16 bases lying between them. There are 14 residues in the CDR3. CDR1 is KGHSH, CDR2 LQKENI, per germline. The CDR3 nucleotides read TGTGCCAGCTCACCAGCACGGCAGTTCGATGCCCTCCACTTT. This sequence encodes CASSPARQFDALHF.

This clonotype was counted at least ten times. The chain recombines TRBV12-3 or TRBV12-4 with TRBJ2-3; 7 bases are a match to TRBD2. The trim removed 6 bases at V and 2 bases at J, leaving 8 bases unmatched. This CDR3 comprises 15 residues. As DNA, the CDR3 is TGTGCCAGCAGCCCGGGACGGGGGGTCACAGATACGCAGTATTTT. Translation gives CASSPGRGVTDTQYF.

V usage is TRBV19 and J usage is TRBJ1-2; 8 bases align to TRBD1. Germline V CDR1 and CDR2: LNHDA, SQIVND (reference sequence). This CDR3 region has 14 residues. V lost 5 bases to trimming and J lost 4 bases; unmatched junction nucleotides: 6. The CDR3: CASSGGQESYGYTF. Written as DNA, the CDR3 is TGTGCCAGTAGTGGGGGACAGGAAAGCTATGGCTACACCTTC.

This clonotype was counted at least ten times. This chain connects TRBV19 to TRBJ1-2; a possible D gene is TRBD1 (5 bases). This CDR3 region has 14 residues. The V gene's germline CDR1 is LNHDA and CDR2 SQIVND (reference sequence). V gave up 7 bases and J gave up 2 bases, with 14 bases separating them. The CDR3 is CASTLGLANYGYTF. As DNA, the CDR3 is TGTGCCAGTACCCTGGGACTGGCCAACTATGGCTACACCTTC.

Only a few counts were recorded for this clonotype. J is TRBJ2-3 and V is TRBV5-6; D is perhaps TRBD1 (5 bases). Germline loops: CDR1 SGHDT, CDR2 YYEEEE. V dropped 3 bases and J dropped 7 bases, with 27 bases sitting between them. The CDR3 extends over 18 amino acids. The CDR3: CASSSSQGPTPTLNTQYF. For the CDR3, the DNA is TGTGCCAGCAGCTCCAGCCAGGGCCCAACACCAACACTCAATACGCAGTATTTT.

This clonotype was seen at least ten times. The chain uses TRBV6-1 and TRBJ1-1; 7 bases fit TRBD1. Looked up from germline, CDR1 is MNHNS and CDR2 is SASEGT. With V trimmed by 5 bases and J by 0 bases, 3 bases remained unmatched. CDR3 length: 14 residues. The CDR3 nucleotides are TGTGCCAGCAGTACAGGGGCGGTGAACACTGAAGCTTTCTTT. Its translation is CASSTGAVNTEAFF.

This clonotype has ten or more counts. This chain connects TRBV5-6 to TRBJ1-2; TRBD1 might be the D (6 bases). Germline CDR1 reads SGHDT; CDR2 reads YYEEEE. With 0 bases removed from V and 4 bases from J, the gap between germline ends came to 10 bases. The CDR3 totals 14 residues. As DNA, the CDR3 is TGTGCCAGCAGCTTGGATGGGGGCGGCTATGGCTACACCTTC. It yields the protein CASSLDGGGYGYTF.

This clonotype was seen many times. The chain employs TRBV11-3 and TRBJ2-3; 7 bases are a match to TRBD2. The CDR3 totals 15 residues. The junction had 9 bases not matched to a gene; V was cut back by 7 bases and J by 2 bases. Germline values: CDR1 SGHNT, CDR2 YENEEA. The DNA of the CDR3 is TGTGCCAGCACCATATCTAGCGGAGTCACAGATACGCAGTATTTT. Encoded protein: CASTISSGVTDTQYF. The variable domain in full, completed from reference TRBV11-3 and TRBJ2-3, reads EAGVVQSPRYKIIEKKQPVAFWCNPISGHNTLYWYLQNLGQGPELLIRYENEEAVDDSQLPKDRFSAERLKGVDSTLKIQPAELGDSAVYLCASTISSGVTDTQYFGPGTRLTVL.

Many counts were recorded for this clonotype. The V gene is TRBV7-3, the J gene TRBJ2-1, with D maybe TRBD1 (5 bases). Germline CDR1 is SGHTA and CDR2 is FQGTGA. The CDR3 loop spans 14 amino acids. Trimming left V 0 bases short and J 9 bases short, with 12 bases between. The CDR3 bases are TGTGCCAGCAGCTTAACGGGGCCAAGGGGTGAGCAGTTCTTC. This codes for CASSLTGPRGEQFF.

This clonotype has ten or more counts. The chain uses TRBV3-1 and TRBJ2-3; 7 bases agree with TRBD2. This CDR3 contains 15 residues. In germline, CDR1 is LGHDT, CDR2 YNNKEL (reference sequence). With 2 bases clipped from V and 3 bases from J, the junction kept 5 bases outside the gene matches. The CDR3 nucleotides read TGTGCCAGCAGCCAAATGGCGGGAGAAACAGATACGCAGTATTTT. The encoded protein is CASSQMAGETDTQYF.

This clonotype was found many times. The gene calls are TRBV29-1 and TRBJ2-7; no clear D. The CDR3 has 12 amino acids. The V gene's germline CDR1 is SQVTM and CDR2 ANQGSEA. The V end was cut by 5 bases, the J end by 1 base, with 9 bases between. The CDR3 coding sequence is TGCAGCGTTTTGGCCAATTCCTACGAGCAGTACTTC. This sequence encodes CSVLANSYEQYF.